This TCR beta chain stems from a study of OX40 agonist ivuxolimab in advanced cancers. Context from the whole study: Ivuxolimab was a fully human IgG2 agonistic monoclonal antibody targeting the costimulatory receptor OX40 (CD134). Intravenous ivuxolimab was administered to patients every 2 weeks at six dose levels: 0.01, 0.1, 0.3, 1.5, 3 and 10 mg/kg. Of the 50 to 55 patients in dose escalation, some 20 had hepatocellular carcinoma, about 15 had melanoma, 9 had renal cell carcinoma and 9 had head and neck cancer. In the dose-escalation cohort, more than 75% of patients were male, and the mean age was approximately 60 years, with a range of 23 to 79. Patients were allowed to have had prior anti-PD-1, anti-PD-L1 or anti-CTLA-4 therapy, and around 40% of the dose-escalation patients had previously received checkpoint inhibitors. Partial responses were achieved by three dose-escalation patients, of whom one had hepatocellular carcinoma and two had cutaneous melanoma. Peripheral TCRbeta sequencing was intended to test whether TCR sequence diversity was altered and clonal T-cell expansion was caused by ivuxolimab. The monotherapy dose-escalation portion (N ≈ 56 patients) of the phase I ivuxolimab trial is reported in the paper.

Patients with autoimmune disease history or receiving systemic immunosuppression were excluded from the trial. Peripheral blood for TCR sequencing was collected from all dose cohorts at baseline, on cycle 4 day 1, and on cycle 7 day 1. Samples came from an open-label, multicenter, first-in-human phase I dose-escalation trial of ivuxolimab. Adults with locally advanced or metastatic melanoma, renal cell, hepatocellular, or head and neck squamous cell carcinoma were enrolled in the trial. Before TCR sequencing, CD4+ and CD8+ T cells were separately sorted from peripheral blood. To sequence the TCRbeta CDR3 region, genomic DNA was isolated from the sorted cells. The immunoSEQ Assay was used for sequencing of TCRbeta CDR3 regions. TCRdb limited this immuneACCESS table to in-frame rearrangements with V and J called. A share of clones is missing; checked studies link under half to unresolved V genes, and the rest is unexplained. The sample profile shows 60,000 to 85,000 clones; around 89% of them were found once. Together, the top ten hold roughly 0.89% of the sample.

V gives up 4 bases and J gives up 11 bases, and the segment between their germline ends measures 14 bases. The CDR3 contains 12 residues, cysteine and phenylalanine counted. Only CDR3 DNA is held: 36 bases, read in frame from base 1. Reading the germline V gene gives CDR1 ENHRY and CDR2 SYGVKD. Results and caveats for the whole study, not just this receptor: After ivuxolimab, expanded clones were on average more numerous among CD8+ T cells than among CD4+ T cells. Antigen specificity was not determined for the clonally expanded peripheral T cells. In the 0.1-3.0 mg/kg groups, partial responders were among the patients with the lowest normalized peripheral clonal expansion, particularly in CD8+ T cells. Low levels of normalized T-cell clonal expansion were also seen in some nonresponding patients. At doses of 0.1 to 3.0 mg/kg, clonal expansion of both CD4+ and CD8+ T cells in blood was seen between baseline and week 6.

For this clone: The specificity of this receptor is unknown. Per-nucleotide qualities are absent, and no much larger clonotype sits a single base away.

The sample was CD4+ or CD8+ T cells sorted from blood, taken in a trial of the OX40 agonist ivuxolimab. This sequence uses TRBV10-3 and TRBJ2-5, with the D segment possibly TRBD1 or TRBD2, each aligning over 5 bases. The receptor comes from an adult with an advanced solid tumor such as melanoma, head and neck, liver or kidney cancer. Read as DNA, the sequence is TGTGCCATCAGTGGCGCAGGGTGGGAGCAGTACTTC. This translates into CAISGAGWEQYF.